This T cell receptor (beta chain) was identified in a study of T-cell reconstitution after alpha-beta-depleted transplantation in children (dated by TCRdb to the mid-2010s). With respect to the entire study: Using TCR repertoire profiling, the study followed T-cell immune reconstitution in a quantitative way in children after TCRalphabeta/CD19-depleted allogeneic hematopoietic cell transplantation. The paper as a whole reports these results and caveats: The apparently early recovery of alphabetaT-cell counts about two months after transplant reportedly depended on only several hundred rapidly expanded clones that came from non-depleted graft cells. Over the following months the frequencies of hyperexpanded clones went down, and after one year T-cell counts and TCRbeta diversity were mostly credited to newly produced T cells. The high TCRbeta diversity at day 60 in some patients was ascribed to recipient T cells and intrathymic progenitors that had survived conditioning.

V and J lose 11 bases and 7 bases, and a span of 14 bases separates them. From its cysteine to its phenylalanine, the CDR3 spans 11 amino acids. Only CDR3 DNA is held: 33 bases, read in frame from base 1. Taken from the germline V gene (reference sequence), the CDR1 and CDR2 loops are LNHDA and SQIVND. This clonotype was detected many times. The antigen it binds to is not known. No much larger clone exists at a distance of one base, and base qualities are not known. Library preparation was by PCR. Sequenced using an Illumina HiSeq 2500. To normalize quantification of the TCRbeta repertoire, the TCR libraries were built with molecular barcoding that relied on unique molecular identifiers. TCRdb reran the public reads through fastp at Q25 and MiXCR, keeping productive beta chains. Every entry covers one CDR3 protein and lists the most common genes and DNA from its rows. This sample holds approximately 8,000 distinct CDR3 sequences; about 12% were observed only once. Roughly 50% of the sample comes from the top ten.

The time point label for this specimen denotes: day 60 (about 2 months) after transplantation. Sample treatment or condition, as interpreted from the label and publication: allogeneic hematopoietic cell transplantation with graft depleted of TCRalphabeta T cells and CD19 B cells. The children who served as transplant recipients had been given grafts of TCRalphabeta/CD19-depleted allogeneic hematopoietic cells. The V and J genes are TRBV19 and TRBJ1-2; no D gene is confidently identified. The receptor comes from a patient aged 2-10 years who had a stem cell transplant for inherited bone marrow failure, so the T cells may come from the graft donor. Material: PBMCs, mostly from graft donor cells, obtained 60 days after TCRalphabeta/CD19-depleted stem cell transplant. The CDR3 is CAGPQVPGYTF. The DNA sequence is given as TGTGCCGGCCCCCAGGTGCCTGGCTACACCTTC.